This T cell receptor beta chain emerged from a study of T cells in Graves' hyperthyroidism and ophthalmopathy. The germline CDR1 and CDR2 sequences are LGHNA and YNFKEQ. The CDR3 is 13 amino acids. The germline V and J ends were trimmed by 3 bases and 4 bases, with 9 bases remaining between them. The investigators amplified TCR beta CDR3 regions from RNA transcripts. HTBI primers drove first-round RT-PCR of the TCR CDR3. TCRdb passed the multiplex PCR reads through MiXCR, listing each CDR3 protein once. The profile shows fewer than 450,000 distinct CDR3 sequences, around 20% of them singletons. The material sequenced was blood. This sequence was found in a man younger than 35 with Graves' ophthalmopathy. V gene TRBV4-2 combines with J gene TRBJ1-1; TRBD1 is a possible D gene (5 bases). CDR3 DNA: TGTGCCAGCAGCCAGGGGGGGACCACTGAAGCTTTCTTT. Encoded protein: CASSQGGTTEAFF.